The entry below describes one TCR beta chain. Trimming stripped 1 base from V and 5 bases from J, with 17 bases between. The CDR3 loop spans 15 amino acids. The V gene's germline CDR1 is DFQATT and CDR2 SNEGSKA (reference sequence). This sample was taken from a study of regulatory T cells in long-lasting Graves disease. With iRepertoire HTBI primers and Arm-PCR of CDR3 regions, TCR beta libraries were built. TCRdb reprocessed the multiplex PCR reads with MiXCR, giving one entry per CDR3 protein. Counted here are a few hundred thousand distinct CDR3 sequences, approximately 13% occurring once; the ten biggest clones make up 10%. Time point defined: newly diagnosed GD, antithyroid drugs for less than 3 months. PBMC-extracted RNA yielded the TCR library. The same sample was also used in a study of T cells in Graves' hyperthyroidism and ophthalmopathy.

Sequenced material: peripheral blood mononuclear cells (PBMCs), taken at new diagnosis, from a patient treated with antithyroid drugs. The chain recombines TRBV20-1 with TRBJ1-1, with D possibly matching TRBD1 (5 bases). The origin of this receptor is a man aged 25 to 45 with Graves disease. The CDR3, as DNA: TGCAGTGCTAGAGGGGCAGGGACCCGTGGTACTGAAGCTTTCTTT. It translates to CSARGAGTRGTEAFF.